These 26 T cell receptor beta chains share one sample of origin, sequenced in a study of cytomegalovirus exposure and HLA in healthy donors. The primer mix had 60 Vbeta and 13 Jbeta primers. The table came from immunoSEQ multiplex PCR; TCRdb's copy has only in-frame clones and leaves some out. The sample has about 160,000 clones, around 80% seen once. The sequencing sample was made of PBMCs. The origin of the receptors is a man in his fifties in good health and CMV-seropositive.

The CDR3, as DNA: TGTGCCAGCAGTTCGACAGGCAGTTATGGCTACACCTTC. This sequence encodes CASSSTGSYGYTF. V gene TRBV6-5 combines with J gene TRBJ1-2; weak D call: TRBD1 (6 bases). V shed 4 bases and J shed 5 bases, with 11 bases lying between them. The germline V gene has CDR1 MNHEY and CDR2 SVGAGI. The CDR3 length is 13 residues.

The CDR3 DNA reads TGTGCCAGCAGCCGCTGGACAGTTAACTATGGCTACACCTTC. This encodes CASSRWTVNYGYTF. The rearrangement links TRBV14 to TRBJ1-2, with D tentatively TRBD1 (6 bases). The germline CDR1 and CDR2 sequences are SGHDN and FVKESK. This CDR3 spans 14 amino acids. Trimming pared 4 bases from V and 1 base from J, leaving 10 bases between.

The rearrangement uses TRBV7-3 and TRBJ2-1, with 8 positions matching TRBD2. There are 18 residues in the CDR3. With V trimmed by 2 bases and J by 0 bases, 9 bases remained unmatched. Germline assignment: CDR1 SGHTA and CDR2 FQGTGA. The DNA for the CDR3 is TGTGCCAGCAGCTTAGGGGGGACGGGAGGGTCCTCCTACAATGAGCAGTTCTTC. Encoded protein: CASSLGGTGGSSYNEQFF.

The chain uses TRBV5-1 and TRBJ1-1; D is perhaps TRBD1 (5 bases). This CDR3 has 14 residues. Per the germline V gene, CDR1 is SGHRS and CDR2 is YFSETQ. The ends were cut back, 0 bases at V and 1 base at J, with 7 bases in the middle. This chain's CDR3 is CASSLGGENTEAFF. The CDR3 coding sequence is TGCGCCAGCAGCTTGGGGGGGGAGAACACTGAAGCTTTCTTT.

This clone was seen a single time. V is TRBV11-3 and J is TRBJ2-4; 11 nucleotides align to TRBD2. The CDR3 consists of 17 residues. Trimming at V came to 5 bases and at J to 4 bases, leaving 10 bases not matched to a gene. Germline CDR1 and CDR2: SGHNT and YENEEA. The CDR3 protein is CASSPGASGRSKNIQYF. The DNA for the CDR3 is TGTGCCAGCAGCCCGGGTGCTAGCGGGAGGAGTAAAAACATTCAGTACTTC.

The J gene is TRBJ2-5, the V gene TRBV5-1; 7 bases are a match to TRBD1. Germline CDR1 and CDR2: SGHRS and YFSETQ. The CDR3 consists of 14 residues. V lost 3 bases and J lost 5; bases outside the gene matches: 7. The CDR3 sequence is CASSWTGAGETQYF. As DNA, the CDR3 is TGCGCCAGCAGCTGGACAGGTGCGGGTGAGACCCAGTACTTC.

The rearrangement links TRBV7-9 to TRBJ2-3, with a weak D call TRBD1 (5 bases). The V end was cut by 3 bases, the J end by 3 bases, with 13 bases between. Germline-derived CDR1 and CDR2 are SEHNR and FQNEAQ (reference sequence). The length of the CDR3 is 15 residues. This CDR3 is CASSFQGRETDTQYF. CDR3 coding DNA: TGTGCCAGCAGCTTCCAGGGAAGAGAAACAGATACGCAGTATTTT.

The chain has TRBV2 and TRBJ1-1, with D tentatively TRBD1 (5 bases). V lost 4 bases and J 2 bases, leaving 20 bases between the germline ends. The CDR3 consists of 17 residues. Germline V gene data show CDR1 as SNHLY and CDR2 as FYNNEI. The CDR3 DNA reads TGTGCCAGCAGTGCTCCGTCTGGAGGGACGGGCAACACTGAAGCTTTCTTT. Residues: CASSAPSGGTGNTEAFF.

The chain is built from TRBV5-1 and TRBJ2-1, with TRBD2 identical over 9 bases. The CDR3 consists of 15 residues. The junction had 6 bases not matched to a gene; V was cut back by 1 base and J by 7 bases. Germline values: CDR1 SGHRS, CDR2 YFSETQ. The CDR3 DNA reads TGCGCCAGCAGCTTGCTCTCTAGCGGGACAAATGAGCAGTTCTTC. Protein sequence: CASSLLSSGTNEQFF.

This clone was detected only once. The chain links TRBV25-1 to TRBJ2-1; 7 bases agree with TRBD2. With V trimmed by 6 bases and J by 7 bases, 6 bases remained unmatched. The CDR3 is made up of 13 amino acids. Germline V gives CDR1 MGHDK, CDR2 SYGVNS. The DNA for the CDR3 is TGTGCCAGCAGGACTAGCAGGAGAAATGAGCAGTTCTTC. This encodes CASRTSRRNEQFF. The whole variable domain, remainder taken from reference TRBV25-1 and TRBJ2-1, is EADIYQTPRYLVIGTGKKITLECSQTMGHDKMYWYQQDPGMELHLIHYSYGVNSTEKGDLSSESTVSRIRTEHFPLTLESARPSHTSQYLCASRTSRRNEQFFGPGTRLTVL.

V usage is TRBV7-3 and J usage is TRBJ2-1; 7 nucleotides match TRBD1. The CDR3 sequence is 16 residues long. V was pared by 5 bases and J by 0 bases, with 7 bases of the junction left unmatched. Germline V lookup: CDR1 SGHTA, CDR2 FQGTGA. The CDR3 bases are TGTGCCAGCAGCATAGGGACAGCGAGCTCCTACAATGAGCAGTTCTTC. This sequence encodes CASSIGTASSYNEQFF.

About this clone: The junction differs from germline at one of its ends, possibly a read error. The chain is built from TRBV7-2 and TRBJ1-2; D unresolved. This CDR3 has 16 amino acids. Per germline, CDR1 SGHTA and CDR2 FQGNSA. The CDR3 here is CASSLVLATSNYGYTF. The CDR3 DNA follows: TGTGCCAGCAGCTTAGTGTTGGCGACTTCTAATTATGGCTACACCTTC.

V usage is TRBV5-1 and J usage is TRBJ2-7; 9 bases align to TRBD1. The junction had 9 bases not matched to a gene; V was cut back by 4 bases and J by 1 base. Germline lookup yields CDR1 SGHRS and CDR2 YFSETQ. There are 16 residues in the CDR3. CDR3 nucleotide sequence: TGCGCCAGCAGCGCAAACAGGGGGCAGGCGTCCTACGAGCAGTACTTC. Residues: CASSANRGQASYEQYF.

The chain uses TRBV9 and TRBJ1-3; D remains unclear. The germline V and J ends were trimmed by 2 bases and 0 bases, with 12 bases remaining between them. This CDR3 has 16 residues. Germline CDR1 is SGDLS and CDR2 is YYNGEE. CDR3 loop: CASSVLGRHSGNTIYF. In DNA form, the CDR3 reads TGTGCCAGCAGCGTTTTGGGCCGGCACTCTGGAAACACCATATATTTT.

The CDR3 nucleotides are TGTGCCAGCAGCTCCCACCTAAATGAAAAACTGTTTTTT. Amino acid sequence: CASSSHLNEKLFF. V is TRBV7-9 and J is TRBJ1-4; D is ambiguous. Germline assignment: CDR1 SEHNR and CDR2 FQNEAQ (reference sequence). Trimming took off 4 bases at V and 5 bases at J, with 8 bases between the two ends. The CDR3 has 13 amino acids.

This chain connects TRBV19 to TRBJ2-3, with 10 bases matching TRBD1. CDR3 size: 16 residues. The V gene's germline CDR1 is LNHDA and CDR2 SQIVND (reference sequence). V lost 6 bases to trimming and J lost 2 bases; unmatched junction nucleotides: 8. CDR3 sequence (DNA): TGTGCCAGTAGGTTAAGGGGACAGGGGCCCACAGATACGCAGTATTTT. Encoded protein: CASRLRGQGPTDTQYF. Using reference TRBV19 and TRBJ2-3 for the parts outside the CDR3, the full variable domain is DGGITQSPKYLFRKEGQNVTLSCEQNLNHDAMYWYRQDPGQGLRLIYYSQIVNDFQKGDIAEGYSVSREKKESFPLTVTSAQKNPTAFYLCASRLRGQGPTDTQYFGPGTRLTVL.

The chain recombines TRBV7-6 with TRBJ1-1, with 10 bases aligning to TRBD1. V lost 3 bases to trimming and J lost 6 bases; unmatched junction nucleotides: 7. Germline V gives CDR1 SGHVS, CDR2 FNYEAQ. The CDR3 runs to 15 residues. CDR3 sequence (DNA): TGTGCCAGCAGCTTGGGGACAGGGGTAGCAGCTGAAGCTTTCTTT. Translation gives CASSLGTGVAAEAFF.

This clone has only one observation. V gene TRBV27 combines with J gene TRBJ2-2; possibly TRBD2 for D (5 bases). Germline assignment: CDR1 MNHEY and CDR2 SMNVEV (reference sequence). The CDR3 runs 15 residues. The V gene lost 0 bases and the J gene lost 5 bases, with 10 bases spanning the gap. CDR3 sequence reads: CASSLSPTRTGELFF. The DNA for the CDR3 is TGTGCCAGCAGTTTATCTCCTACTAGGACCGGGGAGCTGTTTTTT.

The rearrangement links TRBV7-8 to TRBJ2-5; 12 bases fit TRBD2. The CDR3 runs to 16 residues. The J segment lost 5 bases and the V segment lost 5 bases, leaving 9 bases of the junction unmatched. Per the germline V gene, CDR1 is SGHVS and CDR2 is FQNEAQ. The CDR3 nucleotides are TGTGCCAGCAGCCTAGGCCGACTAGCGGGAGCGGAGACCCAGTACTTC. As protein: CASSLGRLAGAETQYF.

V and J are TRBV19 and TRBJ1-5, with D possibly matching TRBD1 (6 bases). Per the germline V gene, CDR1 is LNHDA and CDR2 is SQIVND (reference sequence). V was clipped by 6 bases and J by 0 bases, with 18 bases between them. CDR3 length equals 17 residues. This CDR3 is CASSPLRDTYSNQPQHF. The CDR3 coding sequence is TGTGCCAGTAGCCCCCTCCGGGACACATATAGCAATCAGCCCCAGCATTTT.

The rearrangement joins TRBV6-1 to TRBJ2-3; 8 bases map to TRBD1. The CDR3 runs 14 residues. Germline loops: CDR1 MNHNS, CDR2 SASEGT. V lost 6 bases and J lost 3; bases outside the gene matches: 5. The chain's CDR3 is CASRARQGTDTQYF. The CDR3 nucleotides read TGTGCCAGCAGGGCCAGACAGGGGACAGATACGCAGTATTTT.

The chain combines TRBV10-3 with TRBJ1-2; TRBD1 aligns across 8 bases. CDR3 length: 15 residues. The germline V gene encodes CDR1 ENHRY and CDR2 SYGVKD. J was trimmed by 6 bases and V by 4 bases; bases with no gene match: 10. The CDR3 nucleotides read TGTGCCATCAGTGGATCGCAGGGGGCTGGCGATGGCTACACCTTC. It encodes CAISGSQGAGDGYTF.

This clone came up a few times. The CDR3 protein is CASSQTRGSRQPQHF. CDR3 DNA sequence: TGTGCCAGCAGCCAAACCCGGGGGTCCCGTCAGCCCCAGCATTTT. The gene calls are TRBV2 and TRBJ1-5, with D possibly being TRBD1 (5 bases). Per the germline V gene, CDR1 is SNHLY and CDR2 is FYNNEI. The V and J ends lost 6 bases and 6 bases respectively, with 18 bases between them. The CDR3 consists of 15 residues. Using reference TRBV2 and TRBJ1-5 for the parts outside the CDR3, the full variable domain is EPEVTQTPSHQVTQMGQEVILRCVPISNHLYFYWYRQILGQKVEFLVSFYNNEISEKSEIFDDQFSVERPDGSNFTLKIRSTKLEDSAMYFCASSQTRGSRQPQHFGDGTRLSIL.

The chain links TRBV19 to TRBJ1-1; 9 nucleotides agree with TRBD1. Per the germline V gene, CDR1 is LNHDA and CDR2 is SQIVND (reference sequence). With 3 bases clipped from V and 10 bases from J, the junction kept 6 bases outside the gene matches. The CDR3 covers 13 residues. Here the CDR3 reads CASSMKTGGRAFF. Here the CDR3 DNA reads TGTGCCAGTAGTATGAAGACAGGGGGGCGAGCTTTCTTT. Variable domain in full (rest from reference TRBV19 and TRBJ1-1): DGGITQSPKYLFRKEGQNVTLSCEQNLNHDAMYWYRQDPGQGLRLIYYSQIVNDFQKGDIAEGYSVSREKKESFPLTVTSAQKNPTAFYLCASSMKTGGRAFFGQGTRLTVV.

The chain joins TRBV19 to TRBJ1-2; D is unresolved. The CDR3 contains 13 residues. Germline loops: CDR1 LNHDA, CDR2 SQIVND (reference sequence). V shed 4 bases and J shed 3 bases, with 9 bases lying between them. CDR3 nucleotides: TGTGCCAGTAGTACAGTTGTGGACTATGGCTACACCTTC. Translated: CASSTVVDYGYTF.

The rearrangement links TRBV11-2 to TRBJ1-1, with 8 bases that match TRBD1. Germline CDR1 is SGHAT and CDR2 is FQNNGV. The CDR3 totals 14 residues. The V gene end was trimmed by 3 bases and the J gene end by 1 base; junction bases not matched to a gene: 1. CDR3 protein: CASSFDRGNTEAFF. The CDR3 DNA sequence: TGTGCCAGCAGCTTCGACAGGGGGAACACTGAAGCTTTCTTT.